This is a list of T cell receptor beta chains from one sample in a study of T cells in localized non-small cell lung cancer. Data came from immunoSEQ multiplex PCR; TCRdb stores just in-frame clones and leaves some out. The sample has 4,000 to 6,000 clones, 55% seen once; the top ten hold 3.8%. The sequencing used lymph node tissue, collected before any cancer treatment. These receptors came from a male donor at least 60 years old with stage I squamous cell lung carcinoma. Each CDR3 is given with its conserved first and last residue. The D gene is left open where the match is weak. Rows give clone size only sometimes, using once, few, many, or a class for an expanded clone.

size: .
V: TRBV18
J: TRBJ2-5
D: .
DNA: TGTGCCAGCTCACCGACCCAGGGCACAGAGACCCAGTACTTC
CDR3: CASSPTQGTETQYF

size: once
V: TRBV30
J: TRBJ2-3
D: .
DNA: TGTGCCTGGAGTGGACTCTGCACAGATACGCAGTATTTT
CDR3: CAWSGLCTDTQYF

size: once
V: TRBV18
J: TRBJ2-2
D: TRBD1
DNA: TGTGCCAGCTCACCACTGCCACCTGACAGGGACCAAGAGGAGCTGTTTTTT
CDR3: CASSPLPPDRDQEELFF

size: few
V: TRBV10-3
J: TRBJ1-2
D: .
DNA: TGTGCCATCAGTGAGTCGTCAGAGGTTGCTAACTATGGCTACACCTTC
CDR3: CAISESSEVANYGYTF

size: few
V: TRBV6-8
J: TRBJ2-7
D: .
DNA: TGTGCCAGCAGCCGAGGGGGAGGAGGAGCGCGCAATTACGAGCAGTACTTC
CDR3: CASSRGGGGARNYEQYF

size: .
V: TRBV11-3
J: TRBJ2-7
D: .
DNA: TGTGCCAGCAGCTTAGACGCGGGCGGTAACTACGAGCAGTACTTC
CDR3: CASSLDAGGNYEQYF

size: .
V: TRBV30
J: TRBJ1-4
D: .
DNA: TGTGCCTTTCAAACCCACAGGCAACTGTTTTTT
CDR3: CAFQTHRQLFF

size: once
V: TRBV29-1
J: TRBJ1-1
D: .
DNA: TGCAGCGTTCTTAAACCCTCCGCTGAAGCTTTCTTT
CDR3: CSVLKPSAEAFF

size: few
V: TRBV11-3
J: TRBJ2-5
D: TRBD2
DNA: TGTGCCAGCAGCTTATCTCCTAGCGGGGCTCAAGAGACCCAGTACTTC
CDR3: CASSLSPSGAQETQYF

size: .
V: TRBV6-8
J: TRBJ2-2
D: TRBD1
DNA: TGTGCCAGCATTGATTCGGCCGGGACAGGGCCCGGGGAGCTGTTTTTT
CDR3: CASIDSAGTGPGELFF

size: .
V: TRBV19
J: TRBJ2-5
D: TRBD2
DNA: TGTGCCAGTTCTGGCGGGAGAGAGACCCAGTACTTC
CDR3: CASSGGRETQYF

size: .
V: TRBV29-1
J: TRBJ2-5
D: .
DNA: TGCAGCGTTGACGTTGGCCAAGAGACCCAGTACTTC
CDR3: CSVDVGQETQYF

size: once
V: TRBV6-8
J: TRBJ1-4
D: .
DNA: TGTGCCATCAGCCCGGGAGCGTCGAATGAAAAACTGTTTTTT
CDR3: CAISPGASNEKLFF

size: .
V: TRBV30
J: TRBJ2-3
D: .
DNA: TGTGCCTGGAGTGTAATGGTTACAGATACGCAGTATTTT
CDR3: CAWSVMVTDTQYF

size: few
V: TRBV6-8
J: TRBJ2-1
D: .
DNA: TGTGCCAGCAGTTACCAGTTTCCCAGCAATGAGCAGTTCTTC
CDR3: CASSYQFPSNEQFF

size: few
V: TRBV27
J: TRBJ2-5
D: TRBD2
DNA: TGTGCCAGCAGTTTATCTGGACTAGCGAAAAGCACCCAGTACTTC
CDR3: CASSLSGLAKSTQYF

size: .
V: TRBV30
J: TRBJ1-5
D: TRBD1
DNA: TGTGCCTGGGGACAGGGCTATCAGCCCCAGCATTTT
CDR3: CAWGQGYQPQHF

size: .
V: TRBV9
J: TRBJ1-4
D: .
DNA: TGTGCCAGCAGGCGGGCAGGGGTTAATGAAAAACTGTTTTTT
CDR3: CASRRAGVNEKLFF

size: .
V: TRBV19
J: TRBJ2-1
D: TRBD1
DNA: TGTGCCAGTAGTATCGGGACAGGGCCCTACAATGAGCAGTTCTTC
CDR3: CASSIGTGPYNEQFF

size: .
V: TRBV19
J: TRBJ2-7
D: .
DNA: TGTGCCAGTAGTATAGGGTTGACCTACGAGCAGTACTTC
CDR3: CASSIGLTYEQYF